The 15 T cell receptor beta chains below come from one sample, sequenced in a study of blood T cell repertoires in COVID-19. TCRdb's table, derived via immunoSEQ multiplex PCR, lists solely in-frame clones and lacks some. The sample includes over 200,000 clones, about 88% of them seen just once. The sequencing input was peripheral blood. The source of these receptors is a man in his forties with active or convalescent COVID-19.

The rearrangement uses TRBV10-3 and TRBJ1-1; D ambiguous. This CDR3 comprises 12 residues. Germline CDR1 reads ENHRY; CDR2 reads SYGVKD. Deletions cut 5 bases from V and 1 base from J, with 5 bases between. The CDR3 protein is CAISPGNTEAFF. DNA for the CDR3: TGTGCCATCAGTCCAGGGAACACTGAAGCTTTCTTT.

CDR3: CASSLGLAGGKDTQYF. CDR3 DNA: TGTGCCAGCAGCTTAGGCCTAGCGGGGGGTAAAGATACGCAGTATTTT. The gene calls are TRBV7-2 and TRBJ2-3; 11 nucleotides match TRBD2. The germline V gene has CDR1 SGHTA and CDR2 FQGNSA. The CDR3 length is 16 residues. Trimming took 1 base from V and 5 from J; bases not matched to a gene: 5.

The chain links TRBV28 to TRBJ1-4; 7 bases are a match to TRBD1. This CDR3 comprises 16 residues. With 5 bases clipped from V and 6 bases from J, the junction kept 12 bases outside the gene matches. Germline V gives CDR1 MDHEN, CDR2 SYDVKM. The CDR3 sequence is CASSPQQTGQDEKLFF. The CDR3 DNA is TGTGCCAGCAGTCCACAGCAGACAGGGCAGGATGAAAAACTGTTTTTT.

The chain has TRBV28 and TRBJ1-5, with D hard to call. The V gene's germline CDR1 is MDHEN and CDR2 SYDVKM. This CDR3 spans 17 amino acids. Between the trimmed V and J ends, which lost 2 bases and 3 bases, there was a span of 17 bases. CDR3 in amino acids: CASSLTYRYGHNQPQHF. The CDR3 bases are TGTGCCAGCAGTTTAACCTACCGATACGGTCACAATCAGCCCCAGCATTTT.

The chain joins TRBV27 to TRBJ1-2; D possibly corresponds to TRBD1 (6 bases). From germline, CDR1 is MNHEY and CDR2 SMNVEV (reference sequence). The V gene lost 6 bases and the J gene lost 3 bases, with 17 bases spanning the gap. The CDR3 totals 15 residues. In nucleotides, the CDR3 is TGTGCCAGCAGATTAAACGGCAGGGGCCACTATGGCTACACCTTC. It translates to CASRLNGRGHYGYTF.

The chain carries TRBV28 and TRBJ2-5; D remains ambiguous. Trimming removed 2 bases at V and 5 bases at J, with 6 bases between. Germline loops: CDR1 MDHEN, CDR2 SYDVKM. CDR3 length: 12 residues. CDR3 protein: CASSLAWETQYF. DNA for the CDR3: TGTGCCAGCAGTTTAGCGTGGGAGACCCAGTACTTC.

The chain uses TRBV19 and TRBJ1-2; D remains ambiguous. Germline V CDR1 and CDR2: LNHDA, SQIVND (reference sequence). Trimming shortened V by 6 bases and J by 0 bases, and 14 bases separated the two germline ends. This CDR3 is 15 amino acids long. CDR3: CASREDAATNYGYTF. CDR3 sequence (DNA): TGTGCCAGTAGAGAGGATGCGGCAACTAACTATGGCTACACCTTC.

This chain joins TRBV7-9 and TRBJ2-1; 7 bases agree with TRBD2. Germline V CDR1 and CDR2: SEHNR, FQNEAQ (reference sequence). The length of the CDR3 is 18 residues. Losses at the gene ends were 0 bases for V and 1 base for J; bases not matched to a gene: 9. CDR3 sequence reads: CASSLARNSGYSYNEQFF. Here the CDR3 DNA reads TGTGCCAGCAGCTTAGCGCGAAATAGCGGGTATTCCTACAATGAGCAGTTCTTC.

V gene TRBV7-3 combines with J gene TRBJ1-1; possibly TRBD1 for D (5 bases). Deletions cut 5 bases from V and 4 bases from J, with 17 bases between. The germline V gene has CDR1 SGHTA and CDR2 FQGTGA. This CDR3 region has 15 residues. The CDR3 loop is CASSPPWQGGTEAFF. The CDR3 DNA is TGTGCCAGCAGCCCCCCCTGGCAGGGAGGCACTGAAGCTTTCTTT.

Regarding this clone: This could be a read error, since a much larger clone is one nucleotide away. The V call is TRBV6-2 or TRBV6-3, the J call TRBJ2-7; D gene uncertain. Trimming shortened V by 2 bases and J by 1 base, and 3 bases separated the two germline ends. CDR1 is MNHEY and CDR2 is SVGEGT in the germline V gene. This CDR3 comprises 12 residues. CDR3 sequence: CASSYTSYEQYF. The CDR3 nucleotides are TGTGCCAGCAGTTACACTTCCTACGAGCAGTACTTC.

V gene TRBV5-4 combines with J gene TRBJ1-3, with D maybe TRBD1 (5 bases). Trimming took off 4 bases at V and 2 bases at J, with 10 bases between the two ends. The CDR3 loop spans 14 amino acids. Germline CDR1 reads SGHNT; CDR2 reads YYREEE (reference sequence). In DNA form, the CDR3 reads TGTGCCAGCAGCCGGGCGGGGGCTGGAAACACCATATATTTT. This gives the protein CASSRAGAGNTIYF.

J is TRBJ1-1 and V is TRBV27, with D uncertain. V was cut by 2 bases and J by 5 bases, with 12 bases left in between. Germline lookup yields CDR1 MNHEY and CDR2 SMNVEV (reference sequence). The CDR3 is 14 amino acids. The CDR3 protein is CASSLEGYRTEAFF. The CDR3 nucleotides are TGTGCCAGCAGTTTAGAGGGCTATCGGACTGAAGCTTTCTTT.

The chain uses TRBV5-5 and TRBJ1-5, with unresolved D. The V end was cut by 3 bases, the J end by 3 bases, with 13 bases between. The CDR3 is made up of 15 amino acids. CDR1 and CDR2 from the germline V gene are SGHKS and YYEKEE (reference sequence). The CDR3, as DNA: TGTGCCAGCAGCTGGAGGGAACAGTCCAATCAGCCCCAGCATTTT. Translation: CASSWREQSNQPQHF.

This clone came up once. The sample contains more than one DNA sequence encoding this CDR3. The J gene is TRBJ1-1, the V gene TRBV3-1 (or the pseudogene TRBV3-2), with D possibly matching TRBD1 (5 bases). V shed 1 base and J shed 3 bases, with 9 bases lying between them. The CDR3 runs 14 residues. Germline V gene lookup returns CDR1 LGHDT and CDR2 YNNKEL (reference sequence). The CDR3 DNA reads TGTGCCAGCAGCCAAGTTGGGGGGTACACTGAAGCTTTCTTT. This sequence encodes CASSQVGGYTEAFF.

V usage is TRBV7-2 and J usage is TRBJ2-3; 10 bases are shared with TRBD2. In germline, CDR1 is SGHTA, CDR2 FQGNSA. This CDR3 spans 15 amino acids. V gave up 4 bases and J gave up 3 bases; unmatched junction bases: 4. This CDR3 is CASSSWGLATDTQYF. The CDR3 region has the DNA TGTGCCAGCAGCTCATGGGGACTAGCGACAGATACGCAGTATTTT.